What follows are 23 T cell receptor beta chains derived from one specimen sequenced in a study of T cell responses to AZD1222 COVID-19 vaccine. The protocol was immunoSEQ multiplex PCR, while the TCRdb copy is restricted to in-frame clones and leaves out a portion. The sample records tens of thousands of clones, 87% being singletons. Sequenced here: peripheral blood, sampled 28 days after the second AZD1222 dose. The receptors were sampled from an adult who received the AZD1222 COVID-19 vaccine.

The chain carries TRBV28 and TRBJ1-1; TRBD1 aligns across 8 bases. Trimming removed 7 bases from V and 7 bases from J; junction bases left unmatched: 11. CDR1 and CDR2 from the germline V gene are MDHEN and SYDVKM. CDR3 size: 14 residues. This chain's CDR3 is CASILGQGDGEAFF. The CDR3 DNA follows: TGTGCCAGCATTCTCGGACAGGGCGATGGTGAAGCTTTCTTT.

This clone was observed a handful of times. The chain is built from TRBV6-2 or TRBV6-3 and TRBJ1-2; D unresolved. Looked up from germline, CDR1 is MNHEY and CDR2 is SVGEGT. The CDR3 runs 13 residues. Trimming took 0 bases from V and 8 from J, leaving 10 bases between them. CDR3 sequence (DNA): TGTGCCAGCAGTTACTCGATTGCGAGAGGCTACACCTTC. This sequence encodes CASSYSIARGYTF.

The V call is TRBV7-2, the J call TRBJ2-1; 9 bases line up with TRBD2. CDR3 length equals 13 residues. V shed 5 bases, J shed 9 bases, and the junction held 5 bases outside the gene matches. The germline gives CDR1 SGHTA, CDR2 FQGNSA. The CDR3 nucleotides are TGTGCCAGCAGCACGACTAGCGGAACTGAGCAGTTCTTC. It yields the protein CASSTTSGTEQFF.

V and J are TRBV27 and TRBJ1-5; no definite D call. From germline, CDR1 is MNHEY and CDR2 SMNVEV (reference sequence). This CDR3 region has 13 residues. V lost 2 bases and J 6 bases, leaving 8 bases between the germline ends. The CDR3 sequence: CASSLRWSQPQHF. Here the CDR3 DNA reads TGTGCCAGCAGTTTAAGATGGTCTCAGCCCCAGCATTTT.

The chain employs TRBV24-1 and TRBJ1-3, with TRBD1 identical over 7 bases. This CDR3 has 16 amino acids. Trimming at V came to 1 base and at J to 4 bases, leaving 6 bases not matched to a gene. CDR1 is KGHDR and CDR2 is SFDVKD in the germline V gene. The CDR3 here is CATSDFKAGGGNTIYF. DNA of the CDR3: TGTGCCACCAGTGATTTTAAGGCAGGGGGAGGAAACACCATATATTTT.

For the CDR3, the DNA is TGTGCCAGCAGCCAAGATATAGCAGCCGATACGCAGTATTTT. This encodes CASSQDIAADTQYF. V is TRBV4-2 and J is TRBJ2-3; D is undetermined. Germline CDR1 is LGHNA and CDR2 is YNFKEQ. V shed 0 bases and J shed 6 bases, with 10 bases lying between them. This CDR3 region has 14 residues.

The table lists this clone with a few counts. The CDR3 coding sequence is TGCGCCAGCAGCAGGGCCGACAGGGGCACTGAAGCTTTCTTT. Translation: CASSRADRGTEAFF. This chain links TRBV5-1 with TRBJ1-1, with 8 bases matching TRBD1. Germline V CDR1 and CDR2: SGHRS, YFSETQ. V shed 4 bases and J 4 bases; nucleotides not matched to a gene: 6. This CDR3 contains 14 residues. Full variable domain (rest looked up from reference TRBV5-1 and TRBJ1-1): KAGVTQTPRYLIKTRGQQVTLSCSPISGHRSVSWYQQTPGQGLQFLFEYFSETQRNKGNFPGRFSGRQFSNSRSEMNVSTLELGDSALYLCASSRADRGTEAFFGQGTRLTVV.

This clone was seen more than once but under ten times. The chain uses TRBV3-1 (or the pseudogene TRBV3-2) and TRBJ2-1; D unresolved. Per germline, CDR1 LGHDT and CDR2 YNNKEL (reference sequence). V shed 1 base and J shed 9 bases, with 7 bases lying between them. The CDR3 has 12 residues. CDR3: CASSQVRGEQFF. In nucleotides, the CDR3 is TGTGCCAGCAGCCAAGTTAGAGGTGAGCAGTTCTTC.

J is TRBJ2-7 and V is TRBV9, with 7 positions matching TRBD2. Germline V lookup: CDR1 SGDLS, CDR2 YYNGEE. The CDR3 contains 16 residues. V lost 0 bases to trimming and J lost 1 base; unmatched junction nucleotides: 7. For the CDR3, the DNA is TGTGCCAGCAGCGTAGGAGGGAGGGGCGCATCCTACGAGCAGTACTTC. Its translation is CASSVGGRGASYEQYF.

The rearrangement links TRBV2 to TRBJ2-1; possibly TRBD1 for D (5 bases). Per germline, CDR1 SNHLY and CDR2 FYNNEI. V lost 6 bases, J lost 4 bases, and 7 bases lay in between. The CDR3 is made up of 12 amino acids. Here the CDR3 reads CASRGPYNEQFF. Written as DNA, the CDR3 is TGTGCCAGCAGGGGGCCTTACAATGAGCAGTTCTTC. Using reference TRBV2 and TRBJ2-1 for the parts outside the CDR3, the full variable domain is EPEVTQTPSHQVTQMGQEVILRCVPISNHLYFYWYRQILGQKVEFLVSFYNNEISEKSEIFDDQFSVERPDGSNFTLKIRSTKLEDSAMYFCASRGPYNEQFFGPGTRLTVL.

This sequence joins TRBV5-1 and TRBJ1-1; the D is unclear. The germline V gene has CDR1 SGHRS and CDR2 YFSETQ. The V gene lost 0 bases and the J gene lost 4 bases, with 10 bases spanning the gap. The CDR3 totals 14 residues. The CDR3 sequence is CASSLGSYGTEAFF. The CDR3 region has the DNA TGCGCCAGCAGCTTGGGTTCCTACGGCACTGAAGCTTTCTTT.

The genes are TRBV11-2 and TRBJ1-5; D unresolved. The CDR3 contains 13 residues. From germline, CDR1 is SGHAT and CDR2 FQNNGV. V lost 1 base to trimming and J lost 4 bases, with 5 bases between them. The CDR3 sequence: CASSLVINQPQHF. In DNA form, the CDR3 reads TGTGCCAGCAGCTTAGTTATTAATCAGCCCCAGCATTTT.

The rearrangement uses TRBV10-3 and TRBJ1-5, with 10 positions matching TRBD1. Germline loops: CDR1 ENHRY, CDR2 SYGVKD. The V gene end was trimmed by 10 bases and the J gene end by 6 bases; junction bases not matched to a gene: 18. This CDR3 has 17 amino acids. CDR3 sequence: CATMPIPGQGLGQPQHF. The CDR3 coding sequence is TGTGCCACCATGCCCATACCGGGACAGGGGTTAGGTCAGCCCCAGCATTTT.

This clone has more than one count but fewer than ten. CDR3 sequence reads: CASSLNVGYQPQHF. The CDR3 DNA follows: TGTGCCAGCAGCCTGAATGTCGGGTATCAGCCCCAGCATTTT. The V and J genes are TRBV7-2 and TRBJ1-5; D gene unclear. Per germline, CDR1 SGHTA and CDR2 FQGNSA. The V end lost 5 bases, the J end lost 5 bases, and 13 bases lay between the germline ends. The CDR3 contains 14 residues.

This rearrangement joins TRBV6-5 to TRBJ2-5; no definite D call. Per the germline V gene, CDR1 is MNHEY and CDR2 is SVGAGI. The CDR3 has 13 amino acids. Trimming stripped 2 bases from V and 2 bases from J, with 6 bases between. The CDR3 is CASSYNSQETQYF. The CDR3 coding sequence is TGTGCCAGCAGTTACAACAGTCAAGAGACCCAGTACTTC.

The gene calls are TRBV5-4 and TRBJ2-4, with D perhaps matching TRBD2 (6 bases). Germline V lookup: CDR1 SGHNT, CDR2 YYREEE (reference sequence). V was pared by 0 bases and J by 3 bases, with 7 bases between. The CDR3 totals 14 residues. CDR3 loop: CASSLGGDKNIQYF. The CDR3 nucleotides read TGTGCCAGCAGCTTGGGGGGGGACAAAAACATTCAGTACTTC.

This chain joins TRBV9 and TRBJ2-5, with 7 nucleotides matching TRBD2. The CDR3 consists of 14 residues. Germline V gene data show CDR1 as SGDLS and CDR2 as YYNGEE. The trim removed 3 bases at V and 2 bases at J, leaving 4 bases unmatched. CDR3 sequence (DNA): TGTGCCAGCAGCGCCGAGGGAGGGCAAGAGACCCAGTACTTC. It translates to CASSAEGGQETQYF. The full variable domain, in which reference TRBV9 and TRBJ2-5 provide the parts outside the CDR3, is DSGVTQTPKHLITATGQRVTLRCSPRSGDLSVYWYQQSLDQGLQFLIQYYNGEERAKGNILERFSAQQFPDLHSELNLSSLELGDSALYFCASSAEGGQETQYFGPGTRLLVL.

The chain is built from TRBV5-8 and TRBJ1-2; D unclear. V was pared by 2 bases and J by 3 bases, with 14 bases between. The CDR3 is made up of 15 amino acids. Germline lookup yields CDR1 SGHTS and CDR2 YDEGEE. For the CDR3, the DNA is TGTGCCAGCAGCTTAAGGACGGGGTCGGACTATGGCTACACCTTC. Its protein is CASSLRTGSDYGYTF.

The gene calls are TRBV18 and TRBJ1-6; maybe TRBD1 (6 bases). Trimming removed 2 bases at V and 9 bases at J, with 17 bases between. The CDR3 has 16 residues. Germline V gene lookup returns CDR1 KGHSH and CDR2 LQKENI. CDR3 nucleotides: TGTGCCAGCTCACCATATCTAGGCGCCAGGGGTTCACCCCTCCACTTT. This translates into CASSPYLGARGSPLHF.

This chain links TRBV11-3 with TRBJ2-7, with D perhaps matching TRBD1 (6 bases). Germline V gene data show CDR1 as SGHNT and CDR2 as YENEEA. V lost 1 base and J 2 bases, leaving 9 bases between the germline ends. There are 14 residues in the CDR3. CDR3 region: CASSLGGHPYEQYF. The CDR3 DNA reads TGTGCCAGCAGCTTAGGGGGACACCCCTACGAGCAGTACTTC.

The chain combines TRBV18 with TRBJ1-5; D is undetermined. The germline V gene has CDR1 KGHSH and CDR2 LQKENI. Deletions cut 6 bases from V and 1 base from J, with 4 bases between. CDR3 length: 12 residues. This chain's CDR3 is CASSPSNQPQHF. In nucleotides, the CDR3 is TGTGCCAGCTCCCCCAGCAATCAGCCCCAGCATTTT.

V and J are TRBV9 and TRBJ1-1, with 9 bases identical to TRBD1. This CDR3 has 15 amino acids. V was clipped by 1 base and J by 1 base; unmatched bases: 2. Germline V CDR1 and CDR2: SGDLS, YYNGEE. Here the CDR3 reads CASSVRDRENTEAFF. CDR3 in DNA: TGTGCCAGCAGCGTAAGGGACAGGGAGAACACTGAAGCTTTCTTT. Drawing the rest from reference TRBV9 and TRBJ1-1, the complete variable domain is DSGVTQTPKHLITATGQRVTLRCSPRSGDLSVYWYQQSLDQGLQFLIQYYNGEERAKGNILERFSAQQFPDLHSELNLSSLELGDSALYFCASSVRDRENTEAFFGQGTRLTVV.

The chain employs TRBV6-5 and TRBJ1-1; D is uncertain. The length of the CDR3 is 15 residues. Between the trimmed V and J ends, which lost 5 bases and 5 bases, there was a span of 18 bases. Germline CDR1 MNHEY, CDR2 SVGAGI. CDR3 sequence: CASSLYSGGPTEAFF. The DNA of the CDR3 is TGTGCCAGCAGTCTTTATTCAGGTGGGCCAACTGAAGCTTTCTTT.